This entry describes one T cell receptor beta chain. Profiled with immunoSEQ multiplex PCR; TCRdb holds only in-frame clones, not every one. The sample has tens of thousands of clones; about 96% are singletons. The data are from a study of technical replicates of blood from a handful of donors. This TCR came from a human donor in good health. The specimen was T cells isolated from PBMCs.

The CDR3 sequence is CAIRSAASKETQYF. The CDR3 DNA reads TGTGCCATCAGGTCCGCTGCCTCTAAAGAGACCCAGTACTTC. The chain employs TRBV10-3 and TRBJ2-5, with unresolved D. This CDR3 has 14 residues. The ends were cut back, 6 bases at V and 3 bases at J, with 14 bases in the middle. Germline loops: CDR1 ENHRY, CDR2 SYGVKD.